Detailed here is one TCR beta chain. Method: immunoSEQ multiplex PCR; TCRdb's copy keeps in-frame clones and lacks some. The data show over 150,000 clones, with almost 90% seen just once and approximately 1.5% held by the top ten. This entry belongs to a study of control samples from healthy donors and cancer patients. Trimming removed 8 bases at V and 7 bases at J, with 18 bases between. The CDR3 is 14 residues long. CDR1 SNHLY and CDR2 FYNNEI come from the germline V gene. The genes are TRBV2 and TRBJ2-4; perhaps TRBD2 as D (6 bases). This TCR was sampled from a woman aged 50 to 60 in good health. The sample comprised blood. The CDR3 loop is CASHPRAGGNIQYF. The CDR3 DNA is TGTGCCAGCCACCCTAGGGCCGGAGGGAACATTCAGTACTTC.